Below, 11 T cell receptor beta chains from the same sample are listed, as sequenced in a study of monozygotic twins with inflammatory bowel disease (dated by TCRdb to the late 2010s). Libraries were made using 5' RACE. Sequencing took place on an Illumina HiSeq 2500. TCRdb reprocessed the reads and lists each CDR3 protein sequence as a single entry, with no DNA. For this sample, the table gives about 160,000 distinct CDR3 sequences. The ten largest clonotypes hold around 2.8% of the sample. The sample comprised blood. Receptors were obtained from a human donor with ulcerative colitis or Crohn's disease, or a healthy co-twin of an affected twin (not recorded which).

V usage is TRBV7-9 and J usage is TRBJ2-1; the D call from TCRdb, TRBD2, cannot be confirmed without DNA. The germline V gene encodes CDR1 SEHNR and CDR2 FQNEAQ (reference sequence). CDR3 length: 14 residues. The CDR3 sequence is CASSALLASGEQFF.

V is TRBV5-4 and J is TRBJ2-1. The CDR3 is 12 amino acids. The V gene's germline CDR1 is SGHNT and CDR2 YYREEE (reference sequence). The CDR3 is CASSFYLNEQFF.

The rearrangement joins TRBV5-1 to TRBJ1-6; the D call from TCRdb, TRBD1, cannot be confirmed without DNA. The CDR3 spans 14 residues. Germline CDR1 reads SGHRS; CDR2 reads YFSETQ. The CDR3 here is CASSLTGYASPLHF.

The chain joins TRBV6-5 to TRBJ2-7. The CDR3 has 16 residues. Germline loops: CDR1 MNHEY, CDR2 SVGAGI. The CDR3 protein is CASSYMGSHLSYEQYF.

V and J are TRBV6-2 or TRBV6-3 and TRBJ2-3; checking the TCRdb D call of TRBD2 is not possible without DNA. The CDR3 consists of 14 residues. Germline CDR1 is MNHEY and CDR2 is SVGEGT. CDR3 sequence: CASIMTSGADTQYF.

V and J are TRBV20-1 and TRBJ2-7; lacking DNA, the TRBD1 call made by TCRdb goes unchecked. The CDR3 is 14 residues long. Germline V lookup: CDR1 DFQATT, CDR2 SNEGSKA (reference sequence). CDR3 region: CSARGTGAGYEQYF.

V usage is TRBV15 and J usage is TRBJ1-1. The CDR3 is made up of 15 amino acids. Germline assignment: CDR1 LNHNV and CDR2 YYDKDF (reference sequence). The CDR3 region is CATSSTLNLGTEAFF.

This rearrangement joins TRBV28 to TRBJ1-5. Germline V lookup: CDR1 MDHEN, CDR2 SYDVKM. This CDR3 has 11 amino acids. This chain's CDR3 is CASSSYQPQHF.

The chain couples TRBV10-3 to TRBJ1-6. CDR1 and CDR2 from the germline V gene are ENHRY and SYGVKD. The CDR3 extends over 16 amino acids. This CDR3 reads CAITPGGSAYNSPLHF.

The genes are TRBV7-2 and TRBJ2-5; TCRdb calls TRBD2, which cannot be checked without DNA. Germline-derived CDR1 and CDR2 are SGHTA and FQGNSA. This CDR3 has 12 amino acids. This chain's CDR3 is CASSWGGETQYF.

The chain uses TRBV9 and TRBJ2-2; TCRdb's D call, TRBD2, is unchecked because there is no DNA. The CDR3 has 15 residues. The germline V gene has CDR1 SGDLS and CDR2 YYNGEE. The CDR3 protein is CASSGWGTHTGELFF.